This TCR beta chain is from a study of T-cell reconstitution after alpha-beta-depleted transplantation in children. Unique molecular identifiers were used to barcode this TCRbeta library. TCRdb passed the PCR reads through MiXCR, listing each CDR3 protein once. The table has approximately 250,000 distinct CDR3 sequences, 7.5% to 10% seen once. This clonotype was seen ten or more times. This CDR3 comprises 15 residues. The germline V gene has CDR1 SGHVS and CDR2 FQNEAQ. The V and J ends lost 1 base and 6 bases, in that order; junction bases with no gene match: 9. This receptor was obtained from a human donor who donated a stem cell graft to a child with SCID. The V gene is TRBV7-8, the J gene TRBJ2-7; 7 bases fit TRBD2. This specimen was PBMCs from the stem cell graft donor, taken from the stem cell graft. CDR3 protein: CASSLVGTMPAEQYF. DNA for the CDR3: TGTGCCAGCAGCTTAGTCGGGACTATGCCGGCCGAGCAGTACTTC.